This T cell receptor (beta chain) was recovered during a study of T-cell reconstitution after alpha-beta-depleted transplantation in children. Regarding the study as a whole: One year after transplant, T-cell counts and diversity came mostly from newly produced T cells.

This clonotype was observed at least ten times. Its specificity is not known. Unique molecular identifiers were used to barcode this TCRbeta library. TCRdb redid the calling of the PCR reads with MiXCR, one entry per CDR3 protein. The data hold 200,000 to 250,000 distinct CDR3 sequences, with 7% to 9% observed a single time. The starting material was PBMCs, mostly from graft donor cells, obtained 360 days after TCRalphabeta/CD19-depleted stem cell transplant. This TCR came from a male patient aged 2 to 9 who had a stem cell transplant for acute myeloid leukemia, so the T cells may come from the graft donor.

CDR3 residues: CSVEGSSYEQYF. The CDR3 DNA sequence: TGCAGCGTTGAAGGGTCCTCCTACGAGCAGTACTTC. The chain links TRBV29-1 to TRBJ2-7; D is unresolved. V was clipped by 1 base and J by 0 bases, with 4 bases between them. This CDR3 has 12 amino acids. Germline CDR1 SQVTM, CDR2 ANQGSEA.